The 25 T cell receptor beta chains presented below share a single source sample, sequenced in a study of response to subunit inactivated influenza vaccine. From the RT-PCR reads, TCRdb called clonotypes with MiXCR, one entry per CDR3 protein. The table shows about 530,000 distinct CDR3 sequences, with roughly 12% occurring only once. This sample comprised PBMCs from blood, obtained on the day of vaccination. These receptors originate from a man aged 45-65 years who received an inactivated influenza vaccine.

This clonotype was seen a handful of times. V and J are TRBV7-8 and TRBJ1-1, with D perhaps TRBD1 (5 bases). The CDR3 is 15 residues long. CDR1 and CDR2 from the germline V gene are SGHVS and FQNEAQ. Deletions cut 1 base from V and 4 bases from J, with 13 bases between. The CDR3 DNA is TGTGCCAGCAGCTTAGGACCGACAGTTCCCACTGAAGCTTTCTTT. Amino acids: CASSLGPTVPTEAFF.

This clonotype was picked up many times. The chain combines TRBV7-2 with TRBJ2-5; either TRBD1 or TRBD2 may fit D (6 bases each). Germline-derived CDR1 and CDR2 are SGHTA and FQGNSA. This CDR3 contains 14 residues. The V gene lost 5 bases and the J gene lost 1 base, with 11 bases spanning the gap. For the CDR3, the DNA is TGTGCCAGCAGCATCGGGGGCGGCCAAGAGACCCAGTACTTC. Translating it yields CASSIGGGQETQYF.

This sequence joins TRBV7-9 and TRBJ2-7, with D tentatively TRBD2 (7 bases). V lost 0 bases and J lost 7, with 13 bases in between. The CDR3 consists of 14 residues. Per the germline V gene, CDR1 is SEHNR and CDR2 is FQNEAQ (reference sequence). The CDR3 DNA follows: TGTGCCAGCAGCTTAGCAGGGGGGGAAAGGGAGCAGTACTTC. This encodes CASSLAGGEREQYF.

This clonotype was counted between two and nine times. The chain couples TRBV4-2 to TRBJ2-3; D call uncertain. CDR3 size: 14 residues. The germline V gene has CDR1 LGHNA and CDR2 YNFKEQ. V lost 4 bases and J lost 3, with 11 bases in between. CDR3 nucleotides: TGTGCCAGCAGCCCCCGAGAAGGGACAGATACGCAGTATTTT. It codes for CASSPREGTDTQYF.

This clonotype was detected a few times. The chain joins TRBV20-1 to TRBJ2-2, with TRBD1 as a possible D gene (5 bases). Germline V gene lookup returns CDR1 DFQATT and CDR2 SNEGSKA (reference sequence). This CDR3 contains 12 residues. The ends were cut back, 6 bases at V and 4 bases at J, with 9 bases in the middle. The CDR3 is CSAGRPTGELFF. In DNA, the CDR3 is TGCAGTGCGGGGCGGCCCACCGGGGAGCTGTTTTTT.

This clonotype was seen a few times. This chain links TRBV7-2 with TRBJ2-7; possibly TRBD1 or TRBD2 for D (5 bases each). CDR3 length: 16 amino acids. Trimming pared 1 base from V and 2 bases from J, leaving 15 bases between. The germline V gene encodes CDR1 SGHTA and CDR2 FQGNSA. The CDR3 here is CASSLVPRDPTYEQYF. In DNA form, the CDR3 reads TGTGCCAGCAGCTTAGTTCCCCGGGACCCTACCTACGAGCAGTACTTC. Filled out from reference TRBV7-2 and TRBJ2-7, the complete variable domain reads GAGVSQSPSNKVTEKGKDVELRCDPISGHTALYWYRQSLGQGLEFLIYFQGNSAPDKSGLPSDRFSAERTGGSVSTLTIQRTQQEDSAVYLCASSLVPRDPTYEQYFGPGTRLTVT.

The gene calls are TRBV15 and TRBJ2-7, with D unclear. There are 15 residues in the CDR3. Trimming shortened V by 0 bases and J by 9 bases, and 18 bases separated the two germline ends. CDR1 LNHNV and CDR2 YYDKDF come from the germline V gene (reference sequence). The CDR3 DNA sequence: TGTGCCACCAGCAGAGACGCATATTGGTTTGGCGGGCAGTACTTC. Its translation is CATSRDAYWFGGQYF.

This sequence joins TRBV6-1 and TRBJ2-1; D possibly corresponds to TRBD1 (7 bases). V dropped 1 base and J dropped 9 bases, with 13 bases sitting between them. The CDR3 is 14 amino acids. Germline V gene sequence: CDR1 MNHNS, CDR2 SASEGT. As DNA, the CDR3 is TGTGCCAGCAGTGAAGATCCAGGGGGAGGTGAGCAGTTCTTC. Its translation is CASSEDPGGGEQFF.

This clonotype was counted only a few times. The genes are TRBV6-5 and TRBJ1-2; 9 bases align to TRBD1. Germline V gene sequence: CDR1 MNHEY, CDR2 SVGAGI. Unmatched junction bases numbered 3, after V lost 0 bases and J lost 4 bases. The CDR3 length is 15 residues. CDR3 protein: CASSYSGTGTYGYTF. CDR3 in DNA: TGTGCCAGCAGTTACTCTGGGACAGGGACCTATGGCTACACCTTC.

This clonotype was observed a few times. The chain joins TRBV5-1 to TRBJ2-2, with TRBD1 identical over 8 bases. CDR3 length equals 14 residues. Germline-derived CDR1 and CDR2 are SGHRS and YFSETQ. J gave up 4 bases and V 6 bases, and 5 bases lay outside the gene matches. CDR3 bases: TGCGCCAGCAACGGACAGGGCGGCACCGGGGAGCTGTTTTTT. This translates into CASNGQGGTGELFF.

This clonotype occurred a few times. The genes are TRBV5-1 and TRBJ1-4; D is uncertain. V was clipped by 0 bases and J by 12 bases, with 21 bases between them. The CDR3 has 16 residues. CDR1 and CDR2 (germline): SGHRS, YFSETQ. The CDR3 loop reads CASSLGRRDPILELFF. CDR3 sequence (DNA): TGCGCCAGCAGCTTGGGTCGCCGGGATCCTATTTTGGAACTGTTTTTT.

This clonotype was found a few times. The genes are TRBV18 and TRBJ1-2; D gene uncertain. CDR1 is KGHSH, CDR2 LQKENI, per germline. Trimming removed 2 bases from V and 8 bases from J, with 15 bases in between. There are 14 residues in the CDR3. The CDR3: CASSPSTALLGYTF. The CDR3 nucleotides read TGTGCCAGCTCACCATCGACGGCCCTTTTGGGCTACACCTTC.

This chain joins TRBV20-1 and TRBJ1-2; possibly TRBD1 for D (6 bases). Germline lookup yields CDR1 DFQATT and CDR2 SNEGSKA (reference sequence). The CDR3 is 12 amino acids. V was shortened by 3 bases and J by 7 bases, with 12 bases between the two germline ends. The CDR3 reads CSARTGPTGYTF. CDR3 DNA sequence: TGCAGTGCTAGGACAGGCCCCACTGGCTACACCTTC.

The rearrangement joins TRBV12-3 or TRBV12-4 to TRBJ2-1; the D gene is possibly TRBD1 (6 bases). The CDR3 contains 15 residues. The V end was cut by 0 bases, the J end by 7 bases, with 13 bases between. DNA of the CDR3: TGTGCCAGCAGTTTAGCGGGGGCAGGGCTGAATGAGCAGTTCTTC. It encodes CASSLAGAGLNEQFF.

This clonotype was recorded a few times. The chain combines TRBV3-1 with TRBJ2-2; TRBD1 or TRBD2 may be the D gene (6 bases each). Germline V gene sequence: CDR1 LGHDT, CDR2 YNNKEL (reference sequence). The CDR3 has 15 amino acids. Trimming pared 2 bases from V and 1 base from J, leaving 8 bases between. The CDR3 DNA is TGTGCCAGCAGCCAAAGGGGGGTGAACACCGGGGAGCTGTTTTTT. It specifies CASSQRGVNTGELFF.

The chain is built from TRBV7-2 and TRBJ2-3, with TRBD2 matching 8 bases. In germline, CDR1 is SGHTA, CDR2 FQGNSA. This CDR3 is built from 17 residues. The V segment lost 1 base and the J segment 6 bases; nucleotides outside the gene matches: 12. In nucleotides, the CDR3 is TGTGCCAGCAGCTTAGGGTTCGCGGGGGGCATACCCGATACGCAGTATTTT. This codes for CASSLGFAGGIPDTQYF.

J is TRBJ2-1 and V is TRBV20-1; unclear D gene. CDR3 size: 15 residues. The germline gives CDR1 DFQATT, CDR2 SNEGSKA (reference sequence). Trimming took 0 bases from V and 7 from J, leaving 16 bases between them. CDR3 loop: CSARDLLTPENEQFF. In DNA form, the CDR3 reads TGCAGTGCTAGAGACCTATTGACCCCGGAGAATGAGCAGTTCTTC.

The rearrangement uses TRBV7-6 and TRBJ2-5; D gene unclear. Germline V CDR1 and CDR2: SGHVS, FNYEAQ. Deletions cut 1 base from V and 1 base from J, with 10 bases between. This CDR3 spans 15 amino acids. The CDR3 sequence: CASSLVAHPQETQYF. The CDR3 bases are TGTGCCAGCAGCTTAGTAGCCCATCCCCAAGAGACCCAGTACTTC.

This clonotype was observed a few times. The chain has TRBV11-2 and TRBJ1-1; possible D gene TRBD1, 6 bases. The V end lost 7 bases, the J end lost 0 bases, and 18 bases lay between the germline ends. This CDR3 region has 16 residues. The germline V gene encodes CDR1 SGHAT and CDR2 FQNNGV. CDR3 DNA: TGTGCCAGCAACGTACCATACAGGGAATTGAACACTGAAGCTTTCTTT. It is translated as CASNVPYRELNTEAFF.

The DNA of the CDR3 is TGTGCCAGCAGCTTAGTAGGACTAGCCTCTCTCGAGCAGTACTTC. Translating gives CASSLVGLASLEQYF. The chain uses TRBV13 and TRBJ2-7; 8 bases are a match to TRBD2. The CDR3 contains 15 residues. Germline CDR1 is PRHDT and CDR2 is FYEKMQ (reference sequence). Germline trimming cut 1 base from V and 6 bases from J; bases unmatched to any gene: 8.

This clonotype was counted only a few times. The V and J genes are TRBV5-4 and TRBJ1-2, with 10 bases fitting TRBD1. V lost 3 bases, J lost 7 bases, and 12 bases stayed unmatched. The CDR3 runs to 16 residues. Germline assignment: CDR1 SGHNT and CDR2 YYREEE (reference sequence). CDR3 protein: CASSSPLPDRGLGYTF. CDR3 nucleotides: TGTGCCAGCAGCTCCCCACTACCAGACAGGGGGCTTGGCTACACCTTC.

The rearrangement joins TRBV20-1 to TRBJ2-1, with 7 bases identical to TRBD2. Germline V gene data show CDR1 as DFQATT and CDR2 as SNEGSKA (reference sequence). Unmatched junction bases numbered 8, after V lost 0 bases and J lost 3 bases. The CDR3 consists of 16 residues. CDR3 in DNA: TGCAGTGCTAGAGATCTCGGACGGGAGGTCTACAATGAGCAGTTCTTC. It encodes CSARDLGREVYNEQFF.

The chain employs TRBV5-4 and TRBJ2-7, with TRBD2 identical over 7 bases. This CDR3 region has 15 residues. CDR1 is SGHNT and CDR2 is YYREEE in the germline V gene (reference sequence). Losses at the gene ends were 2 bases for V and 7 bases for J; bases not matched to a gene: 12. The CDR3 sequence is CASSFGGGAPKEQYF. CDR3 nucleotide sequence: TGTGCCAGCAGCTTCGGCGGGGGAGCACCTAAGGAGCAGTACTTC.

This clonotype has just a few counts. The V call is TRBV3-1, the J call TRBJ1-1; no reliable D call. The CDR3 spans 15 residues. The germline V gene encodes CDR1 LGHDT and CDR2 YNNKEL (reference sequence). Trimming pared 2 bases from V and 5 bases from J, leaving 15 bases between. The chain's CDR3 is CASSQLRGSGTEAFF. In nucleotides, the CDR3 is TGTGCCAGCAGCCAATTAAGAGGGTCGGGGACTGAAGCTTTCTTT.

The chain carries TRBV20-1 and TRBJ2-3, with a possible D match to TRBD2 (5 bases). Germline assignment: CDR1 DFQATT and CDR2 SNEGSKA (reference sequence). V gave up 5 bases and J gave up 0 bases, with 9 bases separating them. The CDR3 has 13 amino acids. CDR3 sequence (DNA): TGCAGTGCTTCTCGGACTAGCACAGATACGCAGTATTTT. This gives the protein CSASRTSTDTQYF.